The present T cell receptor beta chain was sequenced within a study of cytomegalovirus exposure and HLA in healthy donors. Study outcomes and limitations: The authors later found TCR association rates varying by HLA locus, with DRB1 most and HLA-C fewest. An analysis that was carried out later associated 15,000 to 20,000 TCR beta sequences with HLA alleles at 0.05 false discovery rate.

Remarks on this clone: No antigen is known for it.

Both 60 Vbeta primers and 13 Jbeta primers went into the PCR. TCRdb's copy holds only in-frame clones and misses some; the assay was immunoSEQ multiplex PCR. The sample has tens of thousands of clones, approximately 80% seen once. The source material was PBMCs. This receptor was taken from a human donor in good health.

The CDR3 sequence: CASRPTSGAIYEQYF. The CDR3 DNA reads TGTGCCAGCAGGCCAACTAGCGGGGCAATTTACGAGCAGTACTTC. This chain joins TRBV6-6 and TRBJ2-7; 10 positions match TRBD2. Germline V gives CDR1 MNHNY, CDR2 SVGAGI (reference sequence). Trimming took 6 bases from V and 4 from J; bases not matched to a gene: 9. CDR3 length equals 15 residues.